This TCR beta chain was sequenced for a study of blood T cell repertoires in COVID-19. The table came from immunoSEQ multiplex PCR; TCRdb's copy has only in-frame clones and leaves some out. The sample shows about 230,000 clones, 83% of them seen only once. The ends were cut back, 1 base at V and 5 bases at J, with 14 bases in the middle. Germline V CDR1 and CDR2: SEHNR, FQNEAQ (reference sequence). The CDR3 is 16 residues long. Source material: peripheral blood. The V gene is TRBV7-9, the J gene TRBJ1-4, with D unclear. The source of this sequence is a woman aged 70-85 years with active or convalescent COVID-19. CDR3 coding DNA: TGTGCCAGCAGCTTAGTAGGGAGGATGGGGAATGAAAAACTGTTTTTT. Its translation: CASSLVGRMGNEKLFF.